A selection of T cell receptor beta chains follows, all from one sample in a study of shared clonotypes between healthy human individuals. The repertoire was sequenced with immunoSEQ multiplex PCR; TCRdb's copy has only in-frame clones and lacks some. The sample has around 2,000,000 clones; just under 95% are singletons. The specimen sequenced was naive CD8+ T cells sorted from blood. These receptors were obtained from a man younger than 30 in good health. CDR3s include the opening cysteine and the closing phenylalanine or tryptophan. Each record gives: clone size, J gene, V gene, D gene, CDR3 DNA, CDR3 protein. The D gene is left open where the match is weak. Rows give clone size only sometimes, using once, few, many, or a class for an expanded clone.

>-|TRBJ2-3|TRBV19|-
TGTGCCAGTAGTATCCAAGCTGGACCTGCCACAGATACGCAGTATTTT
CASSIQAGPATDTQYF
>-|TRBJ2-7|TRBV7-9|-
TGTGCCAGCAGCTTAGAGTGGTCTGACGCCTACGAGCAGTACTTC
CASSLEWSDAYEQYF
>-|TRBJ2-3|TRBV29-1|-
TGCAGCGTCGACTTTGGAACTAGCACAGATACGCAGTATTTT
CSVDFGTSTDTQYF
>-|TRBJ1-2|TRBV6-5|TRBD1
TGTGCCAGCAGTTCGGACAGGGGGTATGGCTACACCTTC
CASSSDRGYGYTF
>-|TRBJ2-1|TRBV6-6|-
TGTGCCAGCAGCCCCTGGGCGGCTGCGGATGAGCAGTTCTTC
CASSPWAAADEQFF
>-|TRBJ2-3|TRBV11-2|TRBD2
TGTGCCGCCAGCGGGGGGGGCACAGATACGCAGTATTTT
CAASGGGTDTQYF
>few|TRBJ1-1|TRBV7-2|-
TGTGCCAGCAGCCAAGGTGAGGGCAAGGAGGGCGCTGAAGCTTTCTTT
CASSQGEGKEGAEAFF
>-|TRBJ2-5|TRBV27|TRBD2
TGTGCCAGCAGTCCGGGGACTAGCGGGAGTAGAGAGACCCAGTACTTC
CASSPGTSGSRETQYF
>-|TRBJ2-2|TRBV5-6|-
TGTGCCAGCAGTCGGACAACCGGGGAGCTGTTTTTT
CASSRTTGELFF
>-|TRBJ1-4|TRBV7-2|TRBD1
TGTGCCAGCAGCCCCGGGACAGCTCAACTCTCTCTTAATGAAAAACTGTTTTTT
CASSPGTAQLSLNEKLFF
>-|TRBJ2-7|TRBV11-2|-
TGTGCCAGCAGCTTCGGGGGCCCCGGCTACGAGCAGTACTTC
CASSFGGPGYEQYF
>-|TRBJ2-3|TRBV13|-
TGTGCCAGCAGCTTAGTCGTAGCGGCAGATACGCAGTATTTT
CASSLVVAADTQYF
>-|TRBJ1-6|TRBV4-1|-
TGCGCCAGCAGCCCCAGGGGCAGCTCCTATAATTCACCCCTCCACTTT
CASSPRGSSYNSPLHF
>-|TRBJ2-7|TRBV30|-
TGTGCCTGGGGCCCCGGCCTTGGCACGTACGAGCAGTACTTC
CAWGPGLGTYEQYF
>-|TRBJ2-7|TRBV27|-
TGTGCCAGCAGCCCTCCGGCCGGAGAGCAGTACTTC
CASSPPAGEQYF
>-|TRBJ2-7|TRBV27|TRBD2
TGTGCCAGCAGTTTTGCGGGAGATGGCAACCACGAGCAGTACTTC
CASSFAGDGNHEQYF
>-|TRBJ2-7|TRBV9|TRBD1
TGTGCCAGCAGCGTAGGGGGAACAGGGGAGTGGGGCGAGCAGTACTTC
CASSVGGTGEWGEQYF
>-|TRBJ1-6|TRBV28|-
TGTGCCAGCGGAAACAGGGTTTACTCCTATAATTCACCCCTCCACTTT
CASGNRVYSYNSPLHF
>-|TRBJ2-5|TRBV30|-
TGTGCCTGGAGTGTAGTTGGGGAGACCCAGTACTTC
CAWSVVGETQYF
>-|TRBJ1-1|TRBV10-3|TRBD1
TGTGCCATCAATGAGGGACAGGGAAACACTGAAGCTTTCTTT
CAINEGQGNTEAFF
>-|TRBJ1-4|TRBV5-1|TRBD1
TGCGCCAGCAGCTTGGCTACAGGGGGGTACTCTCCCAATGAAAAACTGTTTTTT
CASSLATGGYSPNEKLFF
>-|TRBJ1-2|TRBV2|TRBD1
TGTGCCAGCAGTGAAGGGGCAGGGGGCGGCTATGGCTACACCTTC
CASSEGAGGGYGYTF
>once|TRBJ1-2|TRBV6-6|-
TGTGCCAGCAGTTACATGGGGCCCTCTAACTATGGCTACACCTTC
CASSYMGPSNYGYTF
>-|TRBJ2-3|TRBV11-2|-
TGTGCCAGCAGCAGTAGGTTAGGGGAAAGGCATACGCAGTATTTT
CASSSRLGERHTQYF
>-|TRBJ2-3|TRBV6-5|-
TGTGCCAGCAGATTCCGGGGGACCAGCACAGATACGCAGTATTTT
CASRFRGTSTDTQYF
>-|TRBJ1-2|TRBV11-1|-
TGTGCCAGCAGCTTAGCGGGAGGCTCATATGGCTACACCTTC
CASSLAGGSYGYTF
>once|TRBJ2-2|TRBV30|-
TGTGCCTACACTCTGGGGGTGGCATACACCGGGGAGCTGTTTTTT
CAYTLGVAYTGELFF
>-|TRBJ2-5|TRBV11-2|TRBD2
TGTGCCAGCAGCTTAGGGTCTCTAGCGGACCAAGAGACCCAGTACTTC
CASSLGSLADQETQYF
>-|TRBJ2-3|TRBV28|TRBD1
TGTGCCAGCAGTTTCGACAGGGGGGCCACAGATACGCAGTATTTT
CASSFDRGATDTQYF